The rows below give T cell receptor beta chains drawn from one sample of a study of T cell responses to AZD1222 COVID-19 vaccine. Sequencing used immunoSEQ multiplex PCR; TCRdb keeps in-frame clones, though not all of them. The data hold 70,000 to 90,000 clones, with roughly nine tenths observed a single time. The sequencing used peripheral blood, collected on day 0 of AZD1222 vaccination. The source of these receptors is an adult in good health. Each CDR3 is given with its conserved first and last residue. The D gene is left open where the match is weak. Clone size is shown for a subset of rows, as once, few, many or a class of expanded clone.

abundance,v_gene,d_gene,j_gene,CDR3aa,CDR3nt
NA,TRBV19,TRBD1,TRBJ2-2,CASSGQANTGELFF,TGTGCCAGTAGTGGACAGGCGAACACCGGGGAGCTGTTTTTT
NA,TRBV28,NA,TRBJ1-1,CASSLRGAPNTEAFF,TGTGCCAGCAGCCTAAGGGGGGCGCCGAACACTGAAGCTTTCTTT
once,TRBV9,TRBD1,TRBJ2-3,CASSLGDRDPDTQYF,TGTGCCAGCAGCCTCGGGGACAGGGATCCAGATACGCAGTATTTT
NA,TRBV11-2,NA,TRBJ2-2,CASSLVVTGELFF,TGTGCCAGCAGCTTAGTCGTCACCGGGGAGCTGTTTTTT
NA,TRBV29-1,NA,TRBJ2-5,CSVILWETQYF,TGCAGCGTCATCCTTTGGGAGACCCAGTACTTC
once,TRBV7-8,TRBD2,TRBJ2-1,CASSRREAGGSDEQFF,TGTGCCAGCAGCAGGAGGGAAGCGGGAGGATCCGATGAGCAGTTCTTC
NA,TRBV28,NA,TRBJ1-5,CASSLLLQPQHF,TGTGCCAGCAGTTTGCTTCTCCAGCCCCAGCATTTT
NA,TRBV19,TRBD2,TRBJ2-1,CASSIGLALSNEQFF,TGTGCCAGTAGTATAGGACTAGCGCTCTCCAATGAGCAGTTCTTC
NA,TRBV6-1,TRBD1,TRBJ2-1,CASSDDRGSYNEQFF,TGTGCCAGCAGTGACGACAGGGGATCGTACAATGAGCAGTTCTTC
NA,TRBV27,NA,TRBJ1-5,CASSSRGDQPQHF,TGTGCCAGCAGCTCCCGCGGTGATCAGCCCCAGCATTTT
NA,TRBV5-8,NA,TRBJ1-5,CASTPGEGAGQPQHF,TGTGCCAGCACCCCCGGGGAGGGCGCGGGGCAGCCCCAGCATTTT
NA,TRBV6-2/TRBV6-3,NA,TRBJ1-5,CASSVGPWRDQPQHF,TGTGCCAGCAGTGTCGGACCGTGGCGCGATCAGCCCCAGCATTTT
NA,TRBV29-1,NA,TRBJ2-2,CSVGLGRGWDTGELFF,TGCAGCGTGGGGCTAGGCAGGGGATGGGACACCGGGGAGCTGTTTTTT
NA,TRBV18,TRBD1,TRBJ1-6,CASSSGGNSPLHF,TGTGCCAGCTCATCAGGGGGTAATTCACCCCTCCACTTT
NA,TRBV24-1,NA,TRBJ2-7,CATSGAGLPYEQYF,TGTGCCACCAGTGGAGCAGGGCTTCCCTACGAGCAGTACTTC
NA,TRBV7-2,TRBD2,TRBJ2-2,CASSSSSLGLAQNTGELFF,TGTGCCAGCAGCTCAAGCAGCCTGGGACTAGCGCAAAACACCGGGGAGCTGTTTTTT
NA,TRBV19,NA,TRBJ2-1,CASILQGGSYNEQFF,TGTGCCAGTATCCTACAGGGGGGGTCCTACAATGAGCAGTTCTTC
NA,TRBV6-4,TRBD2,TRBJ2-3,CASSELAGDTDTQYF,TGTGCCAGCAGTGAACTAGCGGGGGACACAGATACGCAGTATTTT
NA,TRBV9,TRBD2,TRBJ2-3,CASSVTAGSLTDTQYF,TGTGCCAGCAGCGTAACAGCGGGAAGTCTCACAGATACGCAGTATTTT
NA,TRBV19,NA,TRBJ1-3,CASSMSAAGNTIYF,TGTGCCAGTAGTATGTCCGCCGCTGGAAACACCATATATTTT